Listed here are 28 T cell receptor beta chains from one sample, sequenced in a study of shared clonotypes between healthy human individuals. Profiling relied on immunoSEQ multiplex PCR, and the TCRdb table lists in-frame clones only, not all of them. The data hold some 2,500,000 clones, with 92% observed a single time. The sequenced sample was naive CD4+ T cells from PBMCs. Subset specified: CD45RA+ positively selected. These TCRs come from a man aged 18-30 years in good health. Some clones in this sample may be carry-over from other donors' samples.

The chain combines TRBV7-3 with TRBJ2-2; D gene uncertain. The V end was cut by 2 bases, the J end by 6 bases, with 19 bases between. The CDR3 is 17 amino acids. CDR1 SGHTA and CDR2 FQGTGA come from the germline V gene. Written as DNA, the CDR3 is TGTGCCAGCAGCTTACGGCCAGGTGTAGGGCCGGCCGGGGAGCTGTTTTTT. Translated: CASSLRPGVGPAGELFF.

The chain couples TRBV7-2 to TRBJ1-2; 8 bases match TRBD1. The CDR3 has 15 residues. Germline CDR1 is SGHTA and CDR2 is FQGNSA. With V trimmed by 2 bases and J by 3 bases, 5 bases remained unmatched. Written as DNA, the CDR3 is TGTGCCAGCAGCTTACAGGGGGCTTATGACTATGGCTACACCTTC. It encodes CASSLQGAYDYGYTF.

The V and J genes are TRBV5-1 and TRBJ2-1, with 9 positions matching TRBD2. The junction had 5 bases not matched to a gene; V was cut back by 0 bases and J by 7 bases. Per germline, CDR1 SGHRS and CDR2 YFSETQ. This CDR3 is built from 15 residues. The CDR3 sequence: CASSLEAGGMNEQFF. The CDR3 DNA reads TGCGCCAGCAGCTTGGAAGCGGGAGGTATGAATGAGCAGTTCTTC.

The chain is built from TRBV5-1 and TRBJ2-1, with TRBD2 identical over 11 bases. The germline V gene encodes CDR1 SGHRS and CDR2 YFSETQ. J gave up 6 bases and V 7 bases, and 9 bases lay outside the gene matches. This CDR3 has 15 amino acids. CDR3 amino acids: CASLAIAGGVNEQFF. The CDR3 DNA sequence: TGCGCCAGCCTCGCGATAGCGGGAGGGGTCAATGAGCAGTTCTTC.

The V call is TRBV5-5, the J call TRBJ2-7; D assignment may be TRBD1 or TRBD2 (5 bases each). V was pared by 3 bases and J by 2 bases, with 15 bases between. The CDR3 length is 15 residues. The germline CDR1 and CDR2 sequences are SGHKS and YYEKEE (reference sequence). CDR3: CASSWWDGEAYEQYF. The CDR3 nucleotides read TGTGCCAGCAGCTGGTGGGACGGGGAAGCCTACGAGCAGTACTTC.

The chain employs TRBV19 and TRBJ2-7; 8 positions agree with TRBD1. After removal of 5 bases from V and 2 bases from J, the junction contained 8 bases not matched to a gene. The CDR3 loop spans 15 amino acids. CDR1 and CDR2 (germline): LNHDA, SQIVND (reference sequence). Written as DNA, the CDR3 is TGTGCCAGTAGTGGATCCGGGACAGGACCCTACGAGCAGTACTTC. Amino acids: CASSGSGTGPYEQYF.

The CDR3, as DNA: TGTGCCAGCAGGCGGGGGCGCGACACCGGGGAGCTGTTTTTT. Residues: CASRRGRDTGELFF. The chain uses TRBV6-5 and TRBJ2-2, with D possibly TRBD2 on 7 matching bases. The CDR3 sequence is 14 residues long. Germline CDR1 reads MNHEY; CDR2 reads SVGAGI. V gave up 6 bases and J gave up 3 bases, with 11 bases separating them.

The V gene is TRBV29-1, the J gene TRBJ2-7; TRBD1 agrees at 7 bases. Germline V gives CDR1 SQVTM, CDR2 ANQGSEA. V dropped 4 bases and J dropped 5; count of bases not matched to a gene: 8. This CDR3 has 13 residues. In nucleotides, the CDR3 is TGCAGCGTTGGAGGACAGGTGGCCCACGAGCAGTACTTC. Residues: CSVGGQVAHEQYF.

The DNA of the CDR3 is TGTGCCAGCAGCCGCGGGACAGGGAGGGAAAAACTGTTTTTT. This gives the protein CASSRGTGREKLFF. The rearrangement links TRBV7-2 to TRBJ1-4, with 9 bases that match TRBD1. The germline V gene has CDR1 SGHTA and CDR2 FQGNSA. The CDR3 extends over 14 amino acids. The ends lost 5 bases at V and 8 bases at J; junction bases unmatched: 6.

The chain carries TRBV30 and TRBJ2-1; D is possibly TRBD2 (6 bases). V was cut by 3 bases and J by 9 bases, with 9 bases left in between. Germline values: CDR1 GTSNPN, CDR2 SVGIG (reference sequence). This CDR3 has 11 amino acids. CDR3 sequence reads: CAWSGLSEQFF. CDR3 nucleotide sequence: TGTGCCTGGAGCGGACTAAGTGAGCAGTTCTTC.

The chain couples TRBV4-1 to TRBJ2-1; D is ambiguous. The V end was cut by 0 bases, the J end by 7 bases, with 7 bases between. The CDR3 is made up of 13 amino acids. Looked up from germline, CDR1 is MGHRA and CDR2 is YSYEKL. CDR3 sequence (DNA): TGCGCCAGCAGCCAAGAGTGGAAAAATGAGCAGTTCTTC. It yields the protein CASSQEWKNEQFF.

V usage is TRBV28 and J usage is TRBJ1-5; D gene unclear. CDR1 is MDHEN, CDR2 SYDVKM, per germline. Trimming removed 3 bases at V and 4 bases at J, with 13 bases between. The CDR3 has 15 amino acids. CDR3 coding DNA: TGTGCCAGCAGTTTTTGGGGAACAAAAAATCAGCCCCAGCATTTT. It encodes CASSFWGTKNQPQHF.

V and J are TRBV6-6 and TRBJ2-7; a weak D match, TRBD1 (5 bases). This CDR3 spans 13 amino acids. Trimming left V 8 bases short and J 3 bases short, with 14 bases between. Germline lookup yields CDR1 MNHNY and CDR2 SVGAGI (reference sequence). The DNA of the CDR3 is TGTGCCAGCGTCAGAGACAGTAACTACGAGCAGTACTTC. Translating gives CASVRDSNYEQYF.

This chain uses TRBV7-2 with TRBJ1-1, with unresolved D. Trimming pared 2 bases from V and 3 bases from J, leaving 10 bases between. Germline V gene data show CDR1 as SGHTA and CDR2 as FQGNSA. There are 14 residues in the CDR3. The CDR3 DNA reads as TGTGCCAGCAGCTTACTGGTATTGGACACTGAAGCTTTCTTT. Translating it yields CASSLLVLDTEAFF.

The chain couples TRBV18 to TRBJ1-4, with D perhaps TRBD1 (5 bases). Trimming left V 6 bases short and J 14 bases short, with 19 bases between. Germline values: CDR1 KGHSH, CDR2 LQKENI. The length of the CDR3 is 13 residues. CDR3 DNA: TGTGCCAGCTCCATCGGGGACCAGAGGAGTCTGTTTTTT. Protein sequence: CASSIGDQRSLFF.

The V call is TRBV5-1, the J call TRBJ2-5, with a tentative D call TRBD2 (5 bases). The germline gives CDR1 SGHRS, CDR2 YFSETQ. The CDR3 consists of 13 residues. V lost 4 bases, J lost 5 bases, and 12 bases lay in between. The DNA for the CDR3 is TGCGCCAGCAGCAAGGGAGTGGGGGAGACCCAGTACTTC. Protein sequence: CASSKGVGETQYF.

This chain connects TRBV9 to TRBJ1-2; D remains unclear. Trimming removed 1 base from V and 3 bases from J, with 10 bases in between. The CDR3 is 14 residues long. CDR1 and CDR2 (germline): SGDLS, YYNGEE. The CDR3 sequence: CASSVSPADYGYTF. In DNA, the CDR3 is TGTGCCAGCAGCGTATCCCCGGCGGACTATGGCTACACCTTC.

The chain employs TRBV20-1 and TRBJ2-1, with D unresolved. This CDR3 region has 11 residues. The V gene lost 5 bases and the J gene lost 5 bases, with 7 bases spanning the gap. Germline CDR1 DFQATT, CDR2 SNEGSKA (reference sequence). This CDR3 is CSAATDNEQFF. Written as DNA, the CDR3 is TGCAGTGCTGCTACAGACAATGAGCAGTTCTTC.

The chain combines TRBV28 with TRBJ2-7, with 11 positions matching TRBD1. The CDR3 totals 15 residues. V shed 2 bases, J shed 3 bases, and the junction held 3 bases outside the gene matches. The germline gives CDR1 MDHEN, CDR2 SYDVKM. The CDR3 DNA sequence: TGTGCCAGCAGTTTAACGGGACAGGGGGACTACGAGCAGTACTTC. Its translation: CASSLTGQGDYEQYF.

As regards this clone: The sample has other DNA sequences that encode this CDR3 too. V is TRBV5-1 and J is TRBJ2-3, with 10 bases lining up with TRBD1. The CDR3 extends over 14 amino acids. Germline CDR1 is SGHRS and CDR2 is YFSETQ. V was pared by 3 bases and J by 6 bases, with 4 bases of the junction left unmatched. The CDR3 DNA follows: TGCGCCAGCAGCTCGGGACAGGGGTCGGATACGCAGTATTTT. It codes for CASSSGQGSDTQYF. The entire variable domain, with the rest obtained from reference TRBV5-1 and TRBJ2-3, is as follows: KAGVTQTPRYLIKTRGQQVTLSCSPISGHRSVSWYQQTPGQGLQFLFEYFSETQRNKGNFPGRFSGRQFSNSRSEMNVSTLELGDSALYLCASSSGQGSDTQYFGPGTRLTVL.

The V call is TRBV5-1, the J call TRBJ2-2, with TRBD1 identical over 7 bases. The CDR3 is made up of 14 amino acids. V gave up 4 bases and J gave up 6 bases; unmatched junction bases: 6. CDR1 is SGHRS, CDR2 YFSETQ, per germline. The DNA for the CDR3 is TGCGCCAGCAGCCCGACAGGGATTCCCGGGGAGCTGTTTTTT. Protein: CASSPTGIPGELFF.

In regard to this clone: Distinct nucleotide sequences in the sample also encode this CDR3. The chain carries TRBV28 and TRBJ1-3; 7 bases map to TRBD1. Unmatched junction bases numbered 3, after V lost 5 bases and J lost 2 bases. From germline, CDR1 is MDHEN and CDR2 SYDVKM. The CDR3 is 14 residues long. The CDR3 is CASSPTGAGNTIYF. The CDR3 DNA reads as TGTGCCAGCAGTCCAACAGGGGCTGGAAACACCATATATTTT.

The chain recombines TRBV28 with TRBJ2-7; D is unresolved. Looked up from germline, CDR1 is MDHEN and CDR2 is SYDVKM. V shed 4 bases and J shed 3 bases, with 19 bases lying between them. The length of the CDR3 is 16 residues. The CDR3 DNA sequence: TGTGCCAGCAGTTCTGTTATCGATAGGCGGCTCTACGAGCAGTACTTC. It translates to CASSSVIDRRLYEQYF.

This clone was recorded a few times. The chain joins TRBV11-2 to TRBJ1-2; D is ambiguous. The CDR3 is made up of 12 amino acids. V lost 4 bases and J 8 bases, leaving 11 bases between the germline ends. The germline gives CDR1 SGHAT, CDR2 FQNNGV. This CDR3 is CASSSGDGGYTF. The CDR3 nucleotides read TGTGCCAGCAGCTCCGGTGACGGAGGCTACACCTTC.

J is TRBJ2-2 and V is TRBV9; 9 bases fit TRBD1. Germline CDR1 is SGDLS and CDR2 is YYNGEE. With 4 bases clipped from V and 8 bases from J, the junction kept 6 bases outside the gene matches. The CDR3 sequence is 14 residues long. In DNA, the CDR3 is TGTGCCAGCAGCCCCGGACAGGGGATGGGGGAGCTGTTTTTT. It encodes CASSPGQGMGELFF. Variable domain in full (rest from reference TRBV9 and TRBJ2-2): DSGVTQTPKHLITATGQRVTLRCSPRSGDLSVYWYQQSLDQGLQFLIQYYNGEERAKGNILERFSAQQFPDLHSELNLSSLELGDSALYFCASSPGQGMGELFFGEGSRLTVL.

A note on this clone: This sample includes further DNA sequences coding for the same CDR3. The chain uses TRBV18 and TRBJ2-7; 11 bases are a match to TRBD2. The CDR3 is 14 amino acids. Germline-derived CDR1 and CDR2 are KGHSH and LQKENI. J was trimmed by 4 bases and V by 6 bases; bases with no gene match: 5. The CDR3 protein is CASSPGTSGYEQYF. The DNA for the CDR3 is TGTGCCAGCTCCCCAGGGACTAGCGGATACGAGCAGTACTTC.

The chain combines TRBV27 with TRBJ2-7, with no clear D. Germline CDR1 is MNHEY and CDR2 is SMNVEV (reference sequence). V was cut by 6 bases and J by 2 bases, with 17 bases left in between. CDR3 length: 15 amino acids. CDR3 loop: CASSRNLGETYEQYF. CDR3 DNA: TGTGCCAGCAGCCGGAATCTGGGCGAGACCTACGAGCAGTACTTC.

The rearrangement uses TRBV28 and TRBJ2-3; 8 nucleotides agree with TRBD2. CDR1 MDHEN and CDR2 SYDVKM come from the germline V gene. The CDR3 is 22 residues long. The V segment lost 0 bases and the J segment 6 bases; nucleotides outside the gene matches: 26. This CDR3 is CASSLWRAGRGSGGPTWDTQYF. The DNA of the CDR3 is TGTGCCAGCAGTTTATGGCGGGCGGGGCGAGGATCGGGAGGGCCTACGTGGGATACGCAGTATTTT.